This T cell receptor beta chain stems from a study of OX40 agonist ivuxolimab in advanced cancers. Overall study: In this trial design, patients received ivuxolimab intravenously at 0.01 to 10 mg/kg every 2 weeks. People who had prior anti-PD-1, anti-PD-L1 or anti-CTLA-4 therapy could take part, and around 39% had some. Points from the study as a whole: CD8+ T cells showed, on average, more clonal expansion than CD4+ cells. Also present in some nonresponders was a low level of normalized T-cell clonal expansion.

Germline trimming cut 4 bases from V and 2 bases from J; bases unmatched to any gene: 12. CDR3 length: 19 amino acids. The germline gives CDR1 LNHDA, CDR2 SQIVND (reference sequence). With respect to this clone: Antigen unknown.

This table comes from immunoSEQ multiplex PCR, and its TCRdb copy is limited to in-frame clones, with some not included. This table holds some 98,000 clones, 85% to 95% found once. The receptor was isolated from an adult with an advanced solid tumor such as melanoma, head and neck, liver or kidney cancer. The rearrangement links TRBV19 to TRBJ1-5; 12 bases are a match to TRBD1. The sequencing used CD4+ or CD8+ T cells sorted from blood, collected in a trial of the OX40 agonist ivuxolimab. The CDR3 nucleotides are TGTGCCAGTAGTACGCCCTCCGGGACAGGGGGCCTTCGCAATCAGCCCCAGCATTTT. It specifies CASSTPSGTGGLRNQPQHF.